Given below is one TCR beta chain in context. Authors' analysis steps: Amplified reference gene primers provided the basis for estimating nucleated cell counts. Profiled with immunoSEQ multiplex PCR; TCRdb holds only in-frame clones, not every one. V and J calls and clone size come straight from that table; D and trimming were deduced from the DNA. The sample includes hundreds of thousands of clones, 70% to 90% of them seen just once. These data belong to a study of blood T cell repertoires in COVID-19. Study-wide context: There were acute and convalescent COVID-19 samples, and they came from the United States, Italy and Spain. Sources were T cells, B-cell-depleted T cells, or PBMCs; the material itself was cDNA or gDNA.

The germline V and J ends were trimmed by 4 bases and 10 bases, with 17 bases remaining between them. The CDR3 extends over 14 amino acids. The germline CDR1 and CDR2 sequences are LGHDT and YNNKEL (reference sequence). Sequencing input: peripheral blood. V usage is TRBV3-1 (or the pseudogene TRBV3-2) and J usage is TRBJ2-1; D is unresolved. The origin of this receptor is a woman between 25 and 40 years old with active or convalescent COVID-19. The CDR3 region has the DNA TGTGCCAGCAGCCTCTCATTTGTAGCCACCGAGCAGTTCTTC. Amino acids: CASSLSFVATEQFF.